The clone carrying this T cell receptor (beta chain) was detected only once. Antigen specificity is unknown. Germline V CDR1 and CDR2: SQVTM, ANQGSEA. Trimming took off 5 bases at V and 1 base at J, with 18 bases between the two ends. This CDR3 is built from 16 residues. Assay used: immunoSEQ multiplex PCR; TCRdb lists only in-frame clones, some missing. The sample has 150,000 to 200,000 clones; roughly 89% are singletons. A 120-subject validation cohort, separate from the roughly 680-subject first cohort, supplied the donors. This sample was included in a study of cytomegalovirus exposure and HLA in healthy donors. Study-wide points: Subsequent analysis of the 120 or so validation repertoires found a tendency for first-cohort TCR clusters to co-occur. Confirmation in vitro established that a few CMV-associated chains were specific for CMV antigens. Approximately 160 TCR beta chains were listed as cytomegalovirus-associated.

The specimen was PBMCs. This receptor was taken from a woman in her late teens or twenties in good health and CMV-seropositive. V and J are TRBV29-1 and TRBJ1-5, with D hard to call. CDR3: CSVTTGSSLSNQPQHF. CDR3 nucleotides: TGCAGCGTTACAACGGGAAGCTCCCTGAGCAATCAGCCCCAGCATTTT.